This T cell receptor beta chain was retrieved from a study of STAT3 mutations in large granular lymphocyte leukemia (dated by TCRdb to about 2019). With regard to the full study: Canonical activating STAT3 mutations were detected in roughly half of the longitudinally sequenced T-LGLL patients. Patients with T-cell large granular lymphocyte leukemia underwent serial deep sequencing of TCRbeta CDR3 and STAT3 to reconstruct clonal hierarchy and dynamics. As controls within the study, two patients with natural killer LGL leukemia were also sequenced longitudinally. Patients were sequenced at around 4 time points on average, with the number of samplings per patient ranging from 2 to 8. More than half of T-LGLL patients received one or more immunosuppressive therapy regimens, with hematologic response in around 43% of those treated. Eighteen representative T-LGLL cases were selected from an initial cohort of 200 to 250 LGL patients for longitudinal TCRbeta and STAT3 sequencing.

An Illumina MiSeq was used to sequence the TCRbeta libraries, yielding an average of about 40,773 productive templates per sample. The immunoSEQ assay, which uses multiplex PCR amplification, was used to generate TCRbeta CDR3 libraries. On the study's bioinformatics: Repertoire diversity was calculated as previously defined, and values close to 0 indicated extremely monoclonal samples. Sourced from immuneACCESS, this table was stored by TCRdb with only in-frame sequences that have V and J called. A share of the clones is absent; for the studies checked, an unresolved V gene accounts for under half, and the remainder has no known explanation. V and J calls and clone size follow that table, whereas D and trimming were derived from the DNA. Here the sample has approximately 9,800 clones; nearly 90% occur a single time. Of the sample, around 27% is held by the ten largest clones. The trim is 8 bases for V and 1 base for J, with a gap of 12 bases between the germline ends. From the cysteine up to the phenylalanine, the CDR3 has a length of 13 residues. Only the CDR3 DNA is retained, 39 bases long and in frame from the first base. Taken from the germline V gene (reference sequence), the CDR1 and CDR2 loops are MNHNY and SVGAGI.

DNA was extracted from blood mononuclear cells, with the same DNA used for both TCR and STAT3 sequencing. What the authors observed across the whole study: In about 30% of the 18 patients, TCR clonotype switching occurred after therapy, and every newly emerging clone was STAT3 wild type. All T-LGLL patients had at least one immunodominant TCRbeta clonotype, and roughly half had multiple immunodominant subclonotypes. The linking of therapy response to changes in TCR clonal burden was complicated by variable intervals between samplings and differing treatment regimens. Dominant TCR clone burden was found to exceed STAT3 mutant burden in several patients, suggesting that STAT3 mutation arose secondarily within a pre-expanded clone. Persisting codominant clonotypes in some patients meant a small but highly pathogenic clone may have been missed. Because no samples were available when a clone first appeared, clonal expansion had to be inferred from samplings taken at other points.

As concerns this clone: It lacks a known antigen. Base qualities are not recorded, but no much larger clone differs from it by a single base.

Recombination linked TRBV6-6 to TRBJ2-7, with TRBD2 tentatively as D gene (6 bases match). The sample consisted of peripheral blood mononuclear cells. This receptor was taken from a man in his 60s with T-cell large granular lymphocyte leukemia. Some clones in this sample may be carry-over from other donors' samples. The age is the age at diagnosis. CDR3 region: CASRRLGSYEQYF. In nucleotides, the sequence is TGTGCCAGCCGCAGACTAGGGTCCTACGAGCAGTACTTC.